The clone carrying this T cell receptor beta chain has ten or more counts. Its matching antigen is unknown. This record belongs to a study of response to subunit inactivated influenza vaccine. Between the trimmed V and J ends, which lost 1 base and 0 bases, there was a span of 13 bases. The CDR3 contains 16 residues. Looked up from germline, CDR1 is SGHTA and CDR2 is FQGNSA. Study-level results: The authors proposed limited new T cell recruitment per seasonal influenza vaccination.

In TCRdb, the RT-PCR reads were re-called with MiXCR into one record per CDR3 protein. The sample shows more than 450,000 distinct CDR3 sequences, 7.6% of them seen only once. The chain employs TRBV7-2 and TRBJ2-7; D gene uncertain. This sequence originates from a man aged 50 to 69 who received an inactivated influenza vaccine. The material was PBMCs from blood, obtained less than 30 months after vaccination. This chain's CDR3 is CASSLVRSPGSYEQYF. CDR3 nucleotides: TGTGCCAGCAGCTTAGTTCGTTCCCCGGGCTCCTACGAGCAGTACTTC.